The clone carrying this TCR beta chain has only a few counts. These data belong to a study of molecular identifiers for immune sequencing clone quantification. Bulk TCR libraries used previously described methods and listed TCR primers. TCRdb re-derived calls from the PCR reads in MiXCR, one entry per CDR3 protein. The sample has more than 450,000 distinct CDR3 sequences, roughly 24% seen once. The receptor was isolated from a human donor in good health. Some libraries in this study had Jurkat cell RNA spiked in. Sample: naive CD8+ T cells from blood, with Jurkat cell RNA spiked in. Subset reported: FACS-sorted CD8+CD4-CCR7+CD45RA+ naive T cells.

CDR3 amino acids: CASSIAISSSYEQYF. CDR3 DNA sequence: TGTGCCAGCAGCATTGCTATATCTAGCTCCTACGAGCAGTACTTC. V gene TRBV13 combines with J gene TRBJ2-7; no firm D call. Per germline, CDR1 PRHDT and CDR2 FYEKMQ (reference sequence). The CDR3 length is 15 residues. The V end was cut by 5 bases, the J end by 0 bases, with 14 bases between. Variable domain in full (rest from reference TRBV13 and TRBJ2-7): AAGVIQSPRHLIKEKRETATLKCYPIPRHDTVYWYQQGPGQDPQFLISFYEKMQSDKGSIPDRFSAQQFSDYHSELNMSSLELGDSALYFCASSIAISSSYEQYFGPGTRLTVT.